The present T cell receptor (beta chain) was sequenced within a study of shared clonotypes between healthy human individuals. For the study at large: In total, the donors were a couple of women and a few men aged 18 to 49.

Data came from immunoSEQ multiplex PCR; TCRdb stores just in-frame clones and leaves some out. The table includes over 1.4 million clones, approximately 97% detected once. V was cut by 3 bases and J by 0 bases, with 12 bases left in between. CDR3 length: 16 amino acids. Germline V gene sequence: CDR1 MDHEN, CDR2 SYDVKM. V usage is TRBV28 and J usage is TRBJ1-5, with D possibly being TRBD1 (5 bases). The sequencing sample was made of naive CD4+ T cells sorted from blood. As for subset: CD45RA+ positively selected. The sequence came from a man aged 25-45 years in good health. CDR3 DNA: TGTGCCAGCAGTTTTCCTCCGGGGGGTAGCAATCAGCCCCAGCATTTT. It codes for CASSFPPGGSNQPQHF. Full variable domain (remainder filled in from reference TRBV28 and TRBJ1-5): DVKVTQSSRYLVKRTGEKVFLECVQDMDHENMFWYRQDPGLGLRLIYFSYDVKMKEKGDIPEGYSVSREKKERFSLILESASTNQTSMYLCASSFPPGGSNQPQHFGDGTRLSIL.